These 24 T cell receptor beta chains were all obtained from the same sample, sequenced in a study of shared clonotypes between healthy human individuals. Using immunoSEQ multiplex PCR, the repertoire was profiled, and TCRdb retains in-frame clones only, with some absent. The sample has approximately 1.9 million clones, over 85% seen once. Terminally differentiated effector memory CD45RA+ cells were left out of the naive CD8 fraction, which was CD45RO-negative and positively selected for CCR7. Sequencing was performed on naive CD8+ T cells from PBMCs. Receptors were obtained from a man in his late teens or twenties in good health. Some clones in this sample may be carry-over from other donors' samples.

This chain links TRBV13 with TRBJ2-7; 7 bases fit TRBD1. CDR3 size: 15 residues. Germline assignment: CDR1 PRHDT and CDR2 FYEKMQ (reference sequence). V shed 2 bases and J 4 bases; nucleotides not matched to a gene: 8. CDR3 in DNA: TGTGCCAGCAGCTTAACTACCGGGACAGTATACGAGCAGTACTTC. Translated: CASSLTTGTVYEQYF.

The chain uses TRBV10-3 and TRBJ2-2; D is possibly TRBD2 (7 bases). V lost 3 bases, J lost 5 bases, and 19 bases lay in between. The CDR3 runs to 17 residues. Germline loops: CDR1 ENHRY, CDR2 SYGVKD. The CDR3 DNA reads TGTGCCATCAGTGAACCCGGGGCGGGGGCTCGGACCGGGGAGCTGTTTTTT. Protein: CAISEPGAGARTGELFF.

The CDR3 is CASSLHMNTEAFF. Here the CDR3 DNA reads TGTGCCAGCAGCTTACACATGAACACTGAAGCTTTCTTT. The chain is built from TRBV13 and TRBJ1-1; D is unresolved. The CDR3 has 13 amino acids. Trimming cost V 2 bases and J 0 bases, with 4 bases left between them. Germline-derived CDR1 and CDR2 are PRHDT and FYEKMQ (reference sequence).

The chain recombines TRBV6-1 with TRBJ1-3, with D possibly TRBD1 on 5 matching bases. CDR3 length: 15 residues. CDR1 and CDR2 (germline): MNHNS, SASEGT. With 6 bases removed from V and 2 bases from J, the gap between germline ends came to 14 bases. The CDR3 sequence: CASSAAGGAGNTIYF. As DNA, the CDR3 is TGTGCCAGCAGCGCGGCCGGAGGGGCTGGAAACACCATATATTTT.

This chain joins TRBV19 and TRBJ1-5; D is undetermined. The V end was cut by 10 bases, the J end by 4 bases, with 14 bases between. This CDR3 comprises 13 residues. Per germline, CDR1 LNHDA and CDR2 SQIVND (reference sequence). CDR3 DNA: TGTGCCACCGCTCGGGGTCCTAATCAGCCCCAGCATTTT. Its translation is CATARGPNQPQHF.

The gene calls are TRBV30 and TRBJ2-5, with 8 bases that match TRBD1. The end of the DNA is better explained by TRBJ2-7, so the J call may be wrong. CDR3 length equals 18 residues. Germline assignment: CDR1 GTSNPN and CDR2 SVGIG (reference sequence). The CDR3 nucleotides are TGTGCCTGGAGTGTACAGCCTCCTGCGCAGGGGGCCCTCTACGAGCAGTACTTC. It yields the protein CAWSVQPPAQGALYEQYF.

The CDR3 here is CASSLYQGANYGYTF. As DNA, the CDR3 is TGTGCCAGCAGTTTATACCAGGGGGCGAACTATGGCTACACCTTC. The V call is TRBV27, the J call TRBJ1-2, with TRBD1 identical over 8 bases. Looked up from germline, CDR1 is MNHEY and CDR2 is SMNVEV (reference sequence). The junction had 3 bases not matched to a gene; V was cut back by 1 base and J by 2 bases. The CDR3 covers 15 residues.

This rearrangement joins TRBV29-1 to TRBJ2-1, with 9 bases lining up with TRBD2. Germline loops: CDR1 SQVTM, CDR2 ANQGSEA. The CDR3 contains 15 residues. Trimming removed 4 bases from V and 2 bases from J; junction bases left unmatched: 6. CDR3 sequence reads: CSVGSSGAPYNEQFF. The CDR3 bases are TGCAGCGTTGGGTCTAGCGGGGCCCCCTACAATGAGCAGTTCTTC.

The V call is TRBV5-6, the J call TRBJ1-5; D is ambiguous. Germline V gene lookup returns CDR1 SGHDT and CDR2 YYEEEE. This CDR3 is 14 amino acids long. Trimming took 2 bases from V and 6 from J, leaving 12 bases between them. The CDR3 DNA sequence: TGTGCCAGCAGCTTCGGGAGGGCAGCTCAGCCCCAGCATTTT. Translating gives CASSFGRAAQPQHF.

The chain links TRBV19 to TRBJ2-7; 9 nucleotides align to TRBD1. Germline trimming cut 3 bases from V and 5 bases from J; bases unmatched to any gene: 11. Per the germline V gene, CDR1 is LNHDA and CDR2 is SQIVND (reference sequence). The length of the CDR3 is 16 residues. The CDR3 loop reads CASSIGWTGVIHEQYF. The CDR3 DNA reads TGTGCCAGTAGTATCGGTTGGACAGGGGTGATCCACGAGCAGTACTTC.

This chain connects TRBV29-1 to TRBJ2-5; D unresolved. The J call is in doubt because the DNA end fits TRBJ2-7 better. From germline, CDR1 is SQVTM and CDR2 ANQGSEA. The CDR3 sequence is 13 residues long. The CDR3 DNA is TGCAGCGCCCAGGCAACTCCCGCCTACGAGCAGTACTTC. This sequence encodes CSAQATPAYEQYF.

V and J are TRBV15 and TRBJ2-5; no firm D call. Trimming left V 1 base short and J 4 bases short, with 16 bases between. Germline V gene sequence: CDR1 LNHNV, CDR2 YYDKDF (reference sequence). The CDR3 is 16 residues long. CDR3 sequence: CATSRVSSTVGETQYF. The CDR3 DNA follows: TGTGCCACCAGCAGAGTTAGTTCAACAGTCGGAGAGACCCAGTACTTC.

The chain employs TRBV9 and TRBJ1-4; 8 nucleotides agree with TRBD1. Losses at the gene ends were 3 bases for V and 6 bases for J; bases not matched to a gene: 7. This CDR3 spans 15 amino acids. Germline assignment: CDR1 SGDLS and CDR2 YYNGEE. The CDR3 nucleotides are TGTGCCAGCAGCGAAACAGGGGGAAAGGATGAAAAACTGTTTTTT. As protein: CASSETGGKDEKLFF.

The chain has TRBV7-8 and TRBJ2-7, with 9 bases identical to TRBD1. CDR3 length: 18 residues. The J segment lost 2 bases and the V segment lost 1 base, leaving 12 bases of the junction unmatched. Germline lookup yields CDR1 SGHVS and CDR2 FQNEAQ. The CDR3 region has the DNA TGTGCCAGCAGCTTAGGTATTAACGGAGACAGGGGGACCTACGAGCAGTACTTC. Protein: CASSLGINGDRGTYEQYF.

The rearrangement links TRBV7-9 to TRBJ1-5, with TRBD1 as a possible D gene (6 bases). V was trimmed by 1 base and J by 0 bases, leaving 13 bases between them. The CDR3 totals 17 residues. CDR1 and CDR2 (germline): SEHNR, FQNEAQ (reference sequence). The CDR3 DNA is TGTGCCAGCAGCTTAGAAGGCGGCAGGGGTAGCAATCAGCCCCAGCATTTT. Protein: CASSLEGGRGSNQPQHF.

The chain couples TRBV5-6 to TRBJ1-2; D may be TRBD1 (6 bases). V lost 4 bases to trimming and J lost 2 bases, with 12 bases between them. CDR1 is SGHDT, CDR2 YYEEEE, per germline. The CDR3 sequence is 14 residues long. CDR3 protein: CASSTGTSNYGYTF. The CDR3 region has the DNA TGTGCCAGCAGCACCGGGACATCCAACTATGGCTACACCTTC.

To note about this clone: Additional DNA sequences in this sample encode the identical CDR3. CDR3 bases: TGTGCCAGCAGTTTCGGGAACTCTGGAAACACCATATATTTT. Translated, it gives CASSFGNSGNTIYF. V usage is TRBV28 and J usage is TRBJ1-3; no clear D gene. Germline V lookup: CDR1 MDHEN, CDR2 SYDVKM. The ends were cut back, 3 bases at V and 0 bases at J, with 6 bases in the middle. The CDR3 sequence is 14 residues long.

The rearrangement links TRBV9 to TRBJ2-7; 8 bases fit TRBD1. J lost 6 bases, V lost 3 bases, and 5 bases had no gene match. The germline gives CDR1 SGDLS, CDR2 YYNGEE. The CDR3 runs 13 residues. Here the CDR3 reads CASSGDRGPEQYF. Here the CDR3 DNA reads TGTGCCAGCAGCGGTGACAGGGGACCCGAGCAGTACTTC.

J is TRBJ2-4 and V is TRBV10-3; D is tentatively TRBD1 or TRBD2 (6 bases each). Germline V lookup: CDR1 ENHRY, CDR2 SYGVKD. This CDR3 comprises 16 residues. Trimming left V 0 bases short and J 5 bases short, with 14 bases between. The DNA for the CDR3 is TGTGCCATCAGTGAGTCAGGAGGCGGGACACAAAACATTCAGTACTTC. It translates to CAISESGGGTQNIQYF.

The V call is TRBV27, the J call TRBJ2-1; D gene unclear. The V end was cut by 5 bases, the J end by 8 bases, with 10 bases between. The CDR3 is 12 residues long. Germline-derived CDR1 and CDR2 are MNHEY and SMNVEV (reference sequence). CDR3 in DNA: TGTGCCAGCAGTACTTTGGGCGATGAGCAGTTCTTC. This gives the protein CASSTLGDEQFF.

The chain links TRBV7-8 to TRBJ2-7; D possibly corresponds to TRBD2 (6 bases). The V end was cut by 1 base, the J end by 3 bases, with 10 bases between. CDR3 length: 14 amino acids. The germline V gene encodes CDR1 SGHVS and CDR2 FQNEAQ. The CDR3: CASSLGGADYEQYF. CDR3 bases: TGTGCCAGCAGCTTAGGCGGGGCAGACTACGAGCAGTACTTC.

V and J are TRBV28 and TRBJ2-1; D not resolved. Germline lookup yields CDR1 MDHEN and CDR2 SYDVKM. The CDR3 length is 14 residues. V was clipped by 4 bases and J by 4 bases, with 11 bases between them. The CDR3 sequence: CASSSRSTYNEQFF. The CDR3 coding sequence is TGTGCCAGCAGTTCCCGTTCGACTTACAATGAGCAGTTCTTC.

This sequence joins TRBV4-1 and TRBJ2-1, with unresolved D. The V gene lost 3 bases and the J gene lost 3 bases, with 12 bases spanning the gap. Germline values: CDR1 MGHRA, CDR2 YSYEKL. The CDR3 spans 15 residues. CDR3 bases: TGCGCCAGCAGCCAGGTAGGGCACCTCTACAATGAGCAGTTCTTC. Protein sequence: CASSQVGHLYNEQFF.

V gene TRBV7-9 combines with J gene TRBJ2-2; 8 nucleotides align to TRBD2. Germline V gene data show CDR1 as SEHNR and CDR2 as FQNEAQ (reference sequence). The CDR3 consists of 18 residues. V lost 4 bases to trimming and J lost 5 bases; unmatched junction nucleotides: 15. The chain's CDR3 is CASSSPVPREVWTGELFF. CDR3 sequence (DNA): TGTGCCAGCAGCTCACCGGTCCCGCGGGAGGTTTGGACCGGGGAGCTGTTTTTT.